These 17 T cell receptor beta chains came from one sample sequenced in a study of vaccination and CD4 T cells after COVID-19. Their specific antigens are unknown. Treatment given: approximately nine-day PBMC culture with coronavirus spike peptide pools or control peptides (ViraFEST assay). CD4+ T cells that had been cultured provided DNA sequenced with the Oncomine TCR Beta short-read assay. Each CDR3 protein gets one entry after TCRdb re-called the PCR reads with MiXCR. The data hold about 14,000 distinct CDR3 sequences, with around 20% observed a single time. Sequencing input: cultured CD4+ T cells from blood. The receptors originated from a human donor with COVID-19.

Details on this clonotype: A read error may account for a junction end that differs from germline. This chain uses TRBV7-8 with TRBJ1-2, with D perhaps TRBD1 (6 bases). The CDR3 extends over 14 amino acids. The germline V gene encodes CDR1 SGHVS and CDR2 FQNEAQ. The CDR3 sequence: CASSPPGRGYGHTF. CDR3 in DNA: TGTGCCAGCAGCCCCCCAGGCAGGGGTTATGGCCACACCTTC.

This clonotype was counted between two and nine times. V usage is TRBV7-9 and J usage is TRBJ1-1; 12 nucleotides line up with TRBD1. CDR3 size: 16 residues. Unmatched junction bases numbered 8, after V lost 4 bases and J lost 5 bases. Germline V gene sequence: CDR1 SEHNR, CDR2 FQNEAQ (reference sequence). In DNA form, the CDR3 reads TGTGCCAGCAGCTCTGGGGACAGGGGGCGCGGTACTGAAGCTTTCTTT. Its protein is CASSSGDRGRGTEAFF.

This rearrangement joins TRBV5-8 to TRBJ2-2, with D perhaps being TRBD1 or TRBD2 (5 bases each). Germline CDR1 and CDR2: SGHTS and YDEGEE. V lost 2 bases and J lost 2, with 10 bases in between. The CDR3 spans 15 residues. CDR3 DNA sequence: TGTGCCAGCAGCTTAATGGGACCAAACACCGGGGAGCTGTTTTTT. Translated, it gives CASSLMGPNTGELFF. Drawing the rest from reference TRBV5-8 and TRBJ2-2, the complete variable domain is EAGVTQSPTHLIKTRGQQATLRCSPISGHTSVYWYQQALGLGLQFLLWYDEGEERNRGNFPPRFSGRQFPNYSSELNVNALELEDSALYLCASSLMGPNTGELFFGEGSRLTVL.

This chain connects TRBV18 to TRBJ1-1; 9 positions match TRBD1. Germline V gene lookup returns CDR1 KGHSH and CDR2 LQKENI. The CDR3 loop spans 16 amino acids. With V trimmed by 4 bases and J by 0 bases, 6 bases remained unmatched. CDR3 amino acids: CASSLAGTGMNTEAFF. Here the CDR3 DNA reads TGTGCCAGCTCACTTGCCGGGACAGGGATGAACACTGAAGCTTTCTTT. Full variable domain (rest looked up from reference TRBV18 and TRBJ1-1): NAGVMQNPRHLVRRRGQEARLRCSPMKGHSHVYWYRQLPEEGLKFMVYLQKENIIDESGMPKERFSAEFPKEGPSILRIQQVVRGDSAAYFCASSLAGTGMNTEAFFGQGTRLTVV.

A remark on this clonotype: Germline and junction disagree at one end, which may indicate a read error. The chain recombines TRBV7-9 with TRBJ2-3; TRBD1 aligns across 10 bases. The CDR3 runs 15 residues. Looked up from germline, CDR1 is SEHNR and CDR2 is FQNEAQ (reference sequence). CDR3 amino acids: CASSTGTGAGDTQYF. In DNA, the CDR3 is TGCGCCAGCAGCACCGGGACAGGGGCGGGAGATACGCAGTATTTT.

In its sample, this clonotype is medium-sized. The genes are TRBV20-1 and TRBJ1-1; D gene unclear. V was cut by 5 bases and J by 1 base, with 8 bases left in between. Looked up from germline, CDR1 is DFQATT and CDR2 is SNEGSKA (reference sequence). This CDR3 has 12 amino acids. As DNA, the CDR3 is TGCAGTGCTCTCCAAACGAACACTGAAGCTTTCTTT. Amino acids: CSALQTNTEAFF.

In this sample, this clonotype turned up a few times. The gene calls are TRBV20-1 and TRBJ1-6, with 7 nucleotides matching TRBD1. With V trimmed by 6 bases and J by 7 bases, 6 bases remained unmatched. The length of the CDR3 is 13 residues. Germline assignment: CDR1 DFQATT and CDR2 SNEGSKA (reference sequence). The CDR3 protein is CSAWDRGNSPLHF. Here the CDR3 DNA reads TGCAGTGCCTGGGACAGAGGAAATTCACCCCTCCACTTT.

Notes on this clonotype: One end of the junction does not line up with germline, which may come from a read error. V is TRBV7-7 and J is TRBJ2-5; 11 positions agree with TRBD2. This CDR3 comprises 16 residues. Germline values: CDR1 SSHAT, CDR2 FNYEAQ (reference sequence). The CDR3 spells CASSFRGLAGQETQYF. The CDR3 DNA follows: TGTGCTAGCAGTTTCCGCGGACTAGCGGGCCAAGAGACCCAGTACTTC.

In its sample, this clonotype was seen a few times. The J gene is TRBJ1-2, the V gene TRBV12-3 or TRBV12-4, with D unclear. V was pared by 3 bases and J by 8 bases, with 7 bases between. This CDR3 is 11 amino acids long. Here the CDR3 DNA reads TGTGCCAGCAGTTTTCGTCTGGGCTACACCTTC. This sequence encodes CASSFRLGYTF.

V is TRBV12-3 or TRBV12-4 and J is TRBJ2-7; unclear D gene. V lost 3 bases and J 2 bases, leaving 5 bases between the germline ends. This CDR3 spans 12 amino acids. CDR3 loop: CASSLPTYEQYF. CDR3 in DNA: TGTGCCAGCAGTTTGCCTACCTACGAGCAGTACTTC.

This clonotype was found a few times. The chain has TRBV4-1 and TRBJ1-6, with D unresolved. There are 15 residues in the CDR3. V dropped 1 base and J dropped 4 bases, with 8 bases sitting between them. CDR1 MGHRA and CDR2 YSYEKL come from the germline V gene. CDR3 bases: TGCGCCAGCAGCCAAGGGAGATCTTATAATTCACCCCTCCACTTT. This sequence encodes CASSQGRSYNSPLHF.

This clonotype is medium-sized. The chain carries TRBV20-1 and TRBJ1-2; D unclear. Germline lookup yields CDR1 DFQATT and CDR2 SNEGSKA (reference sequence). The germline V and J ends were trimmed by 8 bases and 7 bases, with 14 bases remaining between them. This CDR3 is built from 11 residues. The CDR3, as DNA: TGCAGTACCCGGACCTCGAGTGGCTACACCTTC. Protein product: CSTRTSSGYTF.

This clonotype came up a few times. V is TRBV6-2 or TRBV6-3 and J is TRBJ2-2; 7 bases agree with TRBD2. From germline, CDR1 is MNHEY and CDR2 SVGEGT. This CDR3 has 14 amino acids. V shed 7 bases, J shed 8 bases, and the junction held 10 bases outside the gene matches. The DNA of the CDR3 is TGTGCCAGCAACGAAGCGGGGAAGTCAGGGGAGCTGTTTTTT. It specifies CASNEAGKSGELFF.

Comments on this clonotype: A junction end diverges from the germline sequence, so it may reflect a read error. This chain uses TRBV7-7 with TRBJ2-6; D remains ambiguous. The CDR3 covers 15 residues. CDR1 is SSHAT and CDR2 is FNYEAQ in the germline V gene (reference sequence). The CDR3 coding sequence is TGTGCTAGCAGCTTGGGAACCTCTGGGGCCAACGTCCTGACTTTC. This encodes CASSLGTSGANVLTF.

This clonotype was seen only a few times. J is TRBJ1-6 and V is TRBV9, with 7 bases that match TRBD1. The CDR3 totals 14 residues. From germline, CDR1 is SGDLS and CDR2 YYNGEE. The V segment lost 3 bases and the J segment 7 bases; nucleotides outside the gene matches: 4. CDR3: CASSDDRENSPLHF. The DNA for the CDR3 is TGTGCCAGCAGCGACGACAGGGAGAATTCACCCCTCCACTTT.

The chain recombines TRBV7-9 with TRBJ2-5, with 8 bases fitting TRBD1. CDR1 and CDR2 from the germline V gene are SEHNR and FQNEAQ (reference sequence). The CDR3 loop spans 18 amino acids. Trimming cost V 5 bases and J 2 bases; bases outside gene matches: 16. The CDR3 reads CASSPRQGAQGPQETQYF. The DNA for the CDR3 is TGTGCCAGCAGCCCCCGCCAGGGGGCCCAGGGGCCACAAGAGACCCAGTACTTC.

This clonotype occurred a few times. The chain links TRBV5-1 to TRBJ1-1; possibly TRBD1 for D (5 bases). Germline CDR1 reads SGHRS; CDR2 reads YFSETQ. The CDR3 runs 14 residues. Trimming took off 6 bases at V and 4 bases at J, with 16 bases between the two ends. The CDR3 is CASTVSGLGTEAFF. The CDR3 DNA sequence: TGCGCCAGCACGGTTTCGGGGCTGGGCACTGAAGCTTTCTTT. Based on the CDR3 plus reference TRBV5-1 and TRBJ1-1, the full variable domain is KAGVTQTPRYLIKTRGQQVTLSCSPISGHRSVSWYQQTPGQGLQFLFEYFSETQRNKGNFPGRFSGRQFSNSRSEMNVSTLELGDSALYLCASTVSGLGTEAFFGQGTRLTVV.